The clone carrying this T cell receptor beta chain appeared many times. Its antigen is as yet unknown. Germline V CDR1 and CDR2: ENHRY, SYGVKD. This CDR3 contains 11 residues. Trimming took 6 bases from V and 5 from J, leaving 7 bases between them. The sample is drawn from a study of T cell repertoires in cytomegalovirus infection. Points from the study as a whole: CMV-specific TCR beta clonotypes restricted by HLA-C dominated the ex vivo response. Adding up the frequency of public TCR beta families identified people who carried CMV plus the relevant HLA.

A single record per CDR3 protein comes from TCRdb applying MiXCR to the reads. The sample holds fewer than 350,000 distinct CDR3 sequences, 15% to 20% seen once. The sample taken for sequencing was PBMCs. This TCR came from a human donor in good health (CMV status not recorded). Some clones in this sample may be carry-over from other donors' samples. The V call is TRBV10-3, the J call TRBJ1-2, with D maybe TRBD1 (5 bases). The CDR3 sequence is CAIRQEYGYTF. The CDR3 DNA is TGTGCCATCAGACAGGAGTATGGCTACACCTTC.